Following are 13 T cell receptor beta chains from one sample sequenced in a study of PD-1 blockade in classical Hodgkin lymphoma (dated by TCRdb to 2018 to 2020). Libraries were prepared through the immunoSEQ multiplex PCR assay. TCRdb's version of the immuneACCESS table is confined to in-frame rearrangements and falls short of the full clone set. An unresolved V gene accounts for under half of the shortfall where checked; the remainder is of unknown origin. The sample has around 20,000 clones on record, 80% of them singletons. The top ten clones comprise around 7.2% of the sample. In the paper's terms, the time point label means: cycle 4 day 1 (C4D1), after 6 weeks of nivolumab. Every trial patient had relapsed following autologous stem cell transplantation, and prior brentuximab vedotin exposure was what differed among cohorts A, B and C. The sample consisted of peripheral blood mononuclear cells (PBMCs), taken before the fourth cycle of nivolumab. These receptors came from a human donor with classical Hodgkin lymphoma.

This sequence joins TRBV4-2 and TRBJ2-3; 8 nucleotides match TRBD2. Germline values: CDR1 LGHNA, CDR2 YNFKEQ. This CDR3 spans 16 amino acids. V lost 1 base and J lost 1; bases outside the gene matches: 4. The CDR3 DNA reads as TGTGCCAGCAGCCAAGCACCGGGACTAGGCACAGATACGCAGTATTTT. This gives the protein CASSQAPGLGTDTQYF.

This clone is medium-sized in the sample. The chain links TRBV2 to TRBJ2-1; either TRBD1 or TRBD2 may supply D (5 bases each). The CDR3 totals 15 residues. V lost 3 bases, J lost 7 bases, and 16 bases lay in between. Germline V lookup: CDR1 SNHLY, CDR2 FYNNEI. The CDR3 reads CASSDYRGVRNEQFF. As DNA, the CDR3 is TGTGCCAGCAGTGATTATAGGGGAGTGAGGAATGAGCAGTTCTTC.

The genes are TRBV19 and TRBJ1-1; D is ambiguous. Germline-derived CDR1 and CDR2 are LNHDA and SQIVND (reference sequence). The ends were cut back, 10 bases at V and 6 bases at J, with 15 bases in the middle. The CDR3 has 12 residues. CDR3 residues: CATGRFYAEAFF. CDR3 coding DNA: TGTGCCACCGGTCGCTTCTACGCTGAAGCTTTCTTT. Complete variable domain (other parts from reference TRBV19 and TRBJ1-1): DGGITQSPKYLFRKEGQNVTLSCEQNLNHDAMYWYRQDPGQGLRLIYYSQIVNDFQKGDIAEGYSVSREKKESFPLTVTSAQKNPTAFYLCATGRFYAEAFFGQGTRLTVV.

V and J are TRBV6-5 and TRBJ1-1; D gene ambiguous. This CDR3 is 15 amino acids long. The V gene's germline CDR1 is MNHEY and CDR2 SVGAGI. V dropped 5 bases and J dropped 1 base, with 14 bases sitting between them. CDR3 region: CASSLLFRENTEAFF. Written as DNA, the CDR3 is TGTGCCAGCAGTCTACTATTCCGAGAGAACACTGAAGCTTTCTTT.

This clone was picked up a small number of times. The chain joins TRBV5-4 to TRBJ2-5; the D gene is possibly TRBD2 (7 bases). Trimming stripped 0 bases from V and 4 bases from J, with 13 bases between. The CDR3 runs to 15 residues. CDR1 and CDR2 from the germline V gene are SGHNT and YYREEE (reference sequence). The CDR3 loop reads CASSLDQGRGETQYF. CDR3 in DNA: TGTGCCAGCAGCTTGGATCAGGGGAGGGGAGAGACCCAGTACTTC.

This chain connects TRBV27 to TRBJ1-4, with D tentatively TRBD1 (6 bases). Between the trimmed V and J ends, which lost 0 bases and 8 bases, there was a span of 10 bases. CDR1 and CDR2 from the germline V gene are MNHEY and SMNVEV (reference sequence). CDR3 size: 14 residues. CDR3 loop: CASSLSKGGEKLFF. The CDR3 DNA reads as TGTGCCAGCAGTTTATCCAAAGGGGGGGAAAAACTGTTTTTT.

The rearrangement uses TRBV5-1 and TRBJ2-6; a possible D gene is TRBD1 (6 bases). CDR1 and CDR2 (germline): SGHRS, YFSETQ. There are 17 residues in the CDR3. V was shortened by 4 bases and J by 3 bases, with 17 bases between the two germline ends. The CDR3 sequence is CASSLGQTLDGANVLTF. CDR3 bases: TGCGCCAGCAGCCTTGGACAGACCCTCGATGGGGCCAACGTCCTGACTTTC.

V usage is TRBV5-1 and J usage is TRBJ2-2; TRBD1 might be the D (5 bases). CDR1 and CDR2 (germline): SGHRS, YFSETQ. The germline V and J ends were trimmed by 6 bases and 4 bases, with 19 bases remaining between them. CDR3 length: 16 amino acids. The CDR3 DNA follows: TGCGCCAGCACCCCTGGGGCAGGCCGGGTCACCGGGGAGCTGTTTTTT. Translating gives CASTPGAGRVTGELFF. The whole variable domain, filled in from reference TRBV5-1 and TRBJ2-2, reads KAGVTQTPRYLIKTRGQQVTLSCSPISGHRSVSWYQQTPGQGLQFLFEYFSETQRNKGNFPGRFSGRQFSNSRSEMNVSTLELGDSALYLCASTPGAGRVTGELFFGEGSRLTVL.

The chain couples TRBV5-4 to TRBJ2-2, with TRBD1 as a possible D gene (5 bases). The ends were cut back, 2 bases at V and 4 bases at J, with 12 bases in the middle. The germline gives CDR1 SGHNT, CDR2 YYREEE (reference sequence). The CDR3 runs to 15 residues. The CDR3 coding sequence is TGTGCCAGCAGCTTACTGGGTAGGGGCACCGGGGAGCTGTTTTTT. Its translation is CASSLLGRGTGELFF. Supplemented by reference TRBV5-4 and TRBJ2-2, the full variable domain reads ETGVTQSPTHLIKTRGQQVTLRCSSQSGHNTVSWYQQALGQGPQFIFQYYREEENGRGNFPPRFSGLQFPNYSSELNVNALELDDSALYLCASSLLGRGTGELFFGEGSRLTVL.

The table lists this clone with a count of one. The rearrangement uses TRBV10-2 and TRBJ2-7; the match to TRBD2 covers 10 bases. The CDR3 spans 16 residues. The J segment lost 3 bases and the V segment lost 0 bases, leaving 5 bases of the junction unmatched. In germline, CDR1 is WSHSY, CDR2 SAAADI. The CDR3 spells CASSESHTSGDYEQYF. CDR3 sequence (DNA): TGCGCCAGCAGTGAGTCCCATACTAGCGGGGACTACGAGCAGTACTTC.

The chain links TRBV5-1 to TRBJ1-2; D call uncertain. This CDR3 region has 13 residues. V lost 0 bases to trimming and J lost 1 base, with 4 bases between them. The V gene's germline CDR1 is SGHRS and CDR2 YFSETQ. This CDR3 reads CASSLEGNYGYTF. The CDR3 bases are TGCGCCAGCAGCTTGGAGGGTAACTATGGCTACACCTTC.

The chain couples TRBV13 to TRBJ2-1; TRBD2 matches 7 bases. The CDR3 spans 13 residues. Losses at the gene ends were 8 bases for V and 6 bases for J; bases not matched to a gene: 7. CDR1 and CDR2 from the germline V gene are PRHDT and FYEKMQ (reference sequence). The CDR3 DNA sequence: TGTGCCAGCGACCAGCGGGGCCGCAATGAGCAGTTCTTC. Encoded protein: CASDQRGRNEQFF.

CDR3 in DNA: TGTGCCAGCAGCCAAGAACAATGGGACACTGAAGCTTTCTTT. This gives the protein CASSQEQWDTEAFF. The rearrangement joins TRBV14 to TRBJ1-1, with D unclear. CDR1 is SGHDN and CDR2 is FVKESK in the germline V gene. V shed 0 bases and J shed 3 bases, with 8 bases lying between them. This CDR3 spans 14 amino acids. The complete variable domain, with remaining parts taken from reference TRBV14 and TRBJ1-1, reads EAGVTQFPSHSVIEKGQTVTLRCDPISGHDNLYWYRRVMGKEIKFLLHFVKESKQDESGMPNNRFLAERTGGTYSTLKVQPAELEDSGVYFCASSQEQWDTEAFFGQGTRLTVV.